This T cell receptor beta chain derives from a study of OX40 agonist ivuxolimab in advanced cancers. For the wider study: Ivuxolimab, which targeted the costimulatory receptor OX40 (CD134), was an agonistic, fully human IgG2 monoclonal antibody. The purpose of peripheral TCRbeta sequencing was to test whether ivuxolimab changed TCR sequence diversity and led to clonal T-cell expansion. A male proportion of nearly 85% and a mean age of approximately 61 years, ranging from 23 to 79, were recorded for the dose-escalation cohort. The paper covers the monotherapy dose-escalation part of the phase I ivuxolimab trial, which included N of about 50 patients. Partial responses occurred in three dose-escalation patients: two with cutaneous melanoma and one with hepatocellular carcinoma. Intravenous ivuxolimab was administered to patients every 2 weeks at six dose levels: 0.01, 0.1, 0.3, 1.5, 3 and 10 mg/kg. Of the roughly 51 patients in dose escalation, 19 had hepatocellular carcinoma, about 15 had melanoma, 9 had renal cell carcinoma and 9 had head and neck cancer. Patients were allowed to have had prior anti-PD-1, anti-PD-L1 or anti-CTLA-4 therapy, and about 40% of the dose-escalation patients had been treated with checkpoint inhibitors. Study-wide findings and limitations: At doses from 0.1 to 3.0 mg/kg, clonal expansion was seen in both CD4+ and CD8+ blood T cells between baseline and week 6. Antigen specificity was not determined for the clonally expanded peripheral T cells. Low levels of normalized T-cell clonal expansion were also seen in some patients who did not respond. In the 0.1-3.0 mg/kg groups, partial responders were among the patients with the lowest normalized peripheral clonal expansion, particularly in CD8+ T cells. After ivuxolimab, CD8+ T cells had more expanded clones than CD4+ T cells on average.

Worth noting for this clone: Its antigen is unknown. One base away there is no much larger clone; base qualities are not given.

The germline V gene encodes CDR1 LNHDA and CDR2 SQIVND (reference sequence). V is reduced by 8 bases and J by 5 bases, leaving a spacing of 16 bases between them. There are 14 amino acids in the CDR3, from cysteine to phenylalanine inclusive. The DNA shown is the 42-base CDR3, in frame from base 1. The trial excluded patients who had a history of autoimmune disease or who were on systemic immunosuppression. Peripheral blood for TCR sequencing was drawn from every dose cohort at baseline, at cycle 4 day 1 and at cycle 7 day 1. The samples were taken from a phase I, first-in-human, multicenter, open-label dose-escalation trial of ivuxolimab. Adults with locally advanced or metastatic head and neck squamous cell, hepatocellular, melanoma or renal cell carcinoma were enrolled in the trial. CD4+ and CD8+ T cells were sorted separately from peripheral blood before TCR sequencing. To sequence the TCRbeta CDR3 region, genomic DNA was isolated from the sorted cells. The immunoSEQ Assay was used to sequence the TCRbeta CDR3 regions. Sourced from immuneACCESS, this table was stored by TCRdb with only in-frame sequences that have V and J called. A share of the clones is absent; for the studies checked, an unresolved V gene accounts for under half, and the remainder has no known explanation. For this sample the table gives about 58,000 clones, of which around four fifths were detected only once. The ten biggest clones cover around 3.3% of the sample.

The sample in question was CD4+ or CD8+ T cells sorted from blood, obtained in a trial of the OX40 agonist ivuxolimab. The chain employs TRBV19 and TRBJ2-1; the D gene is perhaps TRBD1, from 5 matching bases. The TCR originated in an adult with an advanced solid tumor such as melanoma, head and neck, liver or kidney cancer. The DNA sequence is as follows: TGTGCCAGTTCCCAGGGTATCGTTCACAATGAGCAGTTCTTC. This encodes CASSQGIVHNEQFF. The full variable domain, with segments outside the CDR3 supplied by the reference TRBV19 and TRBJ2-1 proteins, appears as DGGITQSPKYLFRKEGQNVTLSCEQNLNHDAMYWYRQDPGQGLRLIYYSQIVNDFQKGDIAEGYSVSREKKESFPLTVTSAQKNPTAFYLCASSQGIVHNEQFFGPGTRLTVL.